This TCR beta chain comes out of a study of blood T cells in healthy people across ages. Every donor contributed around 10 milliliters of peripheral blood by blood draw. There were at least 6 micrograms of total RNA extracted from every sample. This clonotype was detected many times. Its matching antigen is unknown. Primers used in a second PCR of roughly 6 to 12 cycles were a sample-barcoded 5' primer and a J-beta primer mix. TCRdb reprocessed the 5' RACE reads with MiXCR, giving one entry per CDR3 protein. The sample includes about 690,000 distinct CDR3 sequences, 40% to 45% of them seen just once. Study-wide findings and caveats: Investigators treated diversity estimates from one million T cells as underestimates.

This CDR3 is 16 amino acids long. The V gene end was trimmed by 4 bases and the J gene end by 1 base; junction bases not matched to a gene: 5. Germline-derived CDR1 and CDR2 are MNHEY and SVGEGT. The chain employs TRBV6-2 or TRBV6-3 and TRBJ2-1, with 9 positions matching TRBD1. The receptor comes from an elderly man in good health. Sequencing was performed on blood. The CDR3 nucleotides are TGTGCCAGCAGTTCACCGGGACAGGGATCCTACAATGAGCAGTTCTTC. Translation: CASSSPGQGSYNEQFF.